The 2 T cell receptor beta chains below were found in one sample sequenced in a study of CD8+ T cells in alopecia areata. Following RNA extraction, reverse transcription yielded cDNA that acted as the sequencing template. Clones were sequenced by immunoSEQ multiplex PCR, and TCRdb holds only the in-frame ones, with some missing. The sample lists some 200,000 clones; 50% to 60% were seen once. Indicated treatment: oral pan-JAK inhibitor, 5-10 mg twice daily. Sequencing was performed on CD4+ T cells sorted from blood, taken at week 4, from a patient treated with tofacitinib. Receptors originate from a human donor with alopecia areata.

The chain joins TRBV7-2 to TRBJ2-5; D not certain. Germline loops: CDR1 SGHTA, CDR2 FQGNSA. The CDR3 is 11 residues long. With 5 bases removed from V and 5 bases from J, the gap between germline ends came to 6 bases. The CDR3 region has the DNA TGTGCCAGCAGCCCCGATGAGACCCAGTACTTC. This sequence encodes CASSPDETQYF. The complete variable domain, with remaining parts taken from reference TRBV7-2 and TRBJ2-5, reads GAGVSQSPSNKVTEKGKDVELRCDPISGHTALYWYRQSLGQGLEFLIYFQGNSAPDKSGLPSDRFSAERTGGSVSTLTIQRTQQEDSAVYLCASSPDETQYFGPGTRLLVL.

The chain employs TRBV27 and TRBJ2-2, with 7 bases identical to TRBD2. The trim removed 7 bases at V and 1 base at J, leaving 6 bases unmatched. CDR3 length: 15 amino acids. From germline, CDR1 is MNHEY and CDR2 SMNVEV (reference sequence). The CDR3 protein is CASTESGMNTGELFF. The CDR3 bases are TGTGCCAGCACCGAAAGCGGGATGAACACCGGGGAGCTGTTTTTT.